These 6 T cell receptor beta chains came from one sample sequenced in a study of CXCR3-negative and CXCR3-positive naive CD8 T cells. General study findings and limits: For CXCR3-positive naive cells, TRB CDR3s were more hydrophobic than those of CXCR3-negative naive cells.

The TRB cDNA libraries were prepared by 5' RACE with UMI labels. TCRdb reprocessed the 5' RACE reads and keeps a single row for each CDR3 protein, giving no DNA. Seen in this sample are fewer than 90,000 distinct CDR3 sequences; the ten most common clones hold less than 0.6%. Their recognized antigens are unknown. Sequenced input: naive CXCR3+ CD8+ T cells from blood. Subset denoted: CD45RO-CCR7+CD27+CD95- naive CD8+ T cells expressing CXCR3 (TNR3+). The source of these receptors is a human donor in good health. Some clones in this sample may be carry-over from other donors' samples.

The chain carries TRBV13 and TRBJ2-1. This CDR3 comprises 12 residues. CDR1 and CDR2 (germline): PRHDT, FYEKMQ (reference sequence). The CDR3 is CASSLRVYEQFF.

V and J are TRBV4-1 and TRBJ2-1; lacking DNA, the TRBD2 call made by TCRdb goes unchecked. Looked up from germline, CDR1 is MGHRA and CDR2 is YSYEKL. The CDR3 is 15 amino acids. Here the CDR3 reads CASSQLLAGHNEQFF.

The CDR3 reads CSGEGNTGELFF. The rearrangement joins TRBV29-1 to TRBJ2-2. This CDR3 contains 12 residues. CDR1 and CDR2 (germline): SQVTM, ANQGSEA.

The gene calls are TRBV6-2 or TRBV6-3 and TRBJ2-2. The CDR3 length is 16 residues. Germline CDR1 and CDR2: MNHEY and SVGEGT. Here the CDR3 reads CASSYSTVKGYGELFF.

The chain links TRBV7-9 to TRBJ2-5. Germline CDR1 and CDR2: SEHNR and FQNEAQ (reference sequence). This CDR3 region has 13 residues. The CDR3 loop is CASSLPSKETQYF.

The rearrangement uses TRBV13 and TRBJ2-7. There are 11 residues in the CDR3. CDR1 is PRHDT and CDR2 is FYEKMQ in the germline V gene (reference sequence). CDR3 residues: CASSGTYEQYF.